Shown below are 5 T cell receptor beta chains from a single sample sequenced in a study of blood T cells in healthy people across ages. Primers used in a second PCR of about 6 to 12 cycles were a sample-barcoded 5' primer and a J-beta primer mix. TCRdb processed the 5' RACE reads anew with MiXCR; each CDR3 protein has one entry. The table has fewer than 2,000,000 distinct CDR3 sequences, roughly two fifths seen once; the top ten hold roughly 23%. The sequencing sample was made of blood. The receptors stem from a human donor in good health.

The rearrangement uses TRBV3-1 and TRBJ2-7; 7 bases line up with TRBD1. The length of the CDR3 is 15 residues. Trimming removed 1 base from V and 4 bases from J; junction bases left unmatched: 7. The germline gives CDR1 LGHDT, CDR2 YNNKEL (reference sequence). CDR3 sequence (DNA): TGTGCCAGCAGCCAAGTTAGGGACAGAGGATACGAGCAGTACTTC. Translation gives CASSQVRDRGYEQYF.

Turning to this clonotype: Since a much larger clone is just one base distant, this may be a read error. The V gene is TRBV5-5, the J gene TRBJ2-7, with 8 positions matching TRBD1. Germline CDR1 and CDR2: SGHKS and YYEKEE (reference sequence). The CDR3 is 14 residues long. In DNA form, the CDR3 reads TGTGCCAGCAGCTTGGGACAGGGGCCCTACGAGCGGTACTTC. Protein product: CASSLGQGPYERYF.

The chain carries TRBV25-1 and TRBJ2-1; 8 nucleotides agree with TRBD2. V lost 6 bases, J lost 9 bases, and 7 bases stayed unmatched. This CDR3 contains 13 residues. Germline V lookup: CDR1 MGHDK, CDR2 SYGVNS. CDR3 DNA sequence: TGTGCCAGCAGGGACGGGGGGGCTGGTGAGCAGTTCTTC. The encoded protein is CASRDGGAGEQFF. Together with reference TRBV25-1 and TRBJ2-1, the CDR3 gives the full variable domain: EADIYQTPRYLVIGTGKKITLECSQTMGHDKMYWYQQDPGMELHLIHYSYGVNSTEKGDLSSESTVSRIRTEHFPLTLESARPSHTSQYLCASRDGGAGEQFFGPGTRLTVL.

This chain uses TRBV11-2 with TRBJ1-2, with D perhaps TRBD1 (6 bases). V was trimmed by 0 bases and J by 3 bases, leaving 14 bases between them. CDR1 SGHAT and CDR2 FQNNGV come from the germline V gene. This CDR3 has 16 amino acids. Here the CDR3 reads CASSLDSMAGDYGYTF. The CDR3 DNA is TGTGCCAGCAGCTTAGATTCAATGGCAGGGGACTATGGCTACACCTTC.

This clonotype was counted between two and nine times. The V gene is TRBV7-8, the J gene TRBJ2-5; TRBD2 is a possible D gene (5 bases). The J call may be in error: the DNA end matches TRBJ2-7 better. The CDR3 sequence is 15 residues long. The germline gives CDR1 SGHVS, CDR2 FQNEAQ. DNA for the CDR3: TGTGCCAGCAGCTTAGCCCCCGAGGGTCACGGCGAGCAGTACTTC. Encoded protein: CASSLAPEGHGEQYF.